The 16 T cell receptor beta chains presented below share a single source sample, sequenced in a study of human T cells and chemical hapten exposure. Time point noted: patch test 1, 2 weeks after DPC sensitization. Treatment specified: therapeutic diphenylcyclopropenone sensitization with weekly scalp DPC. One entry per CDR3 protein, called by TCRdb with MiXCR from the RACE reads. The sample carries 380,000 or so distinct CDR3 sequences, 4.8% recorded once. Sample: whole blood, taken in connection with sensitization to the hapten diphenylcyclopropenone (DPC). These receptors were taken from a woman aged 45-65 years with alopecia areata. Some clones in this sample may be carry-over from other donors' samples.

Only a few counts were recorded for this clonotype. The V and J genes are TRBV20-1 and TRBJ2-5; 11 positions match TRBD2. The CDR3 is made up of 14 amino acids. From germline, CDR1 is DFQATT and CDR2 SNEGSKA (reference sequence). Unmatched junction bases numbered 5, after V lost 3 bases and J lost 5 bases. CDR3 sequence: CSARPTSGMETQYF. CDR3 DNA: TGCAGTGCTAGGCCGACTAGCGGGATGGAGACCCAGTACTTC.

This clonotype has a count of ten or more. CDR3 residues: CSAGRGGPTGELFF. The CDR3 bases are TGCAGCGCCGGTCGGGGGGGCCCCACCGGGGAGCTGTTTTTT. The chain is built from TRBV29-1 and TRBJ2-2; 8 nucleotides line up with TRBD2. The germline V gene has CDR1 SQVTM and CDR2 ANQGSEA. CDR3 length: 14 residues. The V gene end was trimmed by 7 bases and the J gene end by 4 bases; junction bases not matched to a gene: 8.

This clonotype showed up just a few times. The V and J genes are TRBV6-6 and TRBJ1-5; D gene uncertain. Trimming shortened V by 2 bases and J by 0 bases, and 11 bases separated the two germline ends. CDR1 and CDR2 from the germline V gene are MNHNY and SVGAGI (reference sequence). This CDR3 contains 16 residues. CDR3 amino acids: CASSYVVLNSNQPQHF. Here the CDR3 DNA reads TGTGCCAGCAGTTACGTGGTCCTTAATAGCAATCAGCCCCAGCATTTT.

This clonotype has at least ten counts. The CDR3 DNA reads as TGTGCCAGCAGCCATAGGGGACTAGCGGGATTCGAGCAGTACTTC. This codes for CASSHRGLAGFEQYF. The V gene is TRBV12-3 or TRBV12-4, the J gene TRBJ2-7, with TRBD2 matching 13 bases. This CDR3 contains 15 residues. V shed 6 bases, J shed 6 bases, and the junction held 8 bases outside the gene matches.

This clonotype was counted many times. The rearrangement links TRBV29-1 to TRBJ1-1; D ambiguous. Germline lookup yields CDR1 SQVTM and CDR2 ANQGSEA. Trimming took 5 bases from V and 4 from J, leaving 17 bases between them. CDR3 length: 14 amino acids. The CDR3 bases are TGCAGCGTTCTCCAAAACTCGGGAGGCACTGAAGCTTTCTTT. It encodes CSVLQNSGGTEAFF.

This clonotype was picked up many times. This sequence joins TRBV2 and TRBJ1-6, with D possibly matching TRBD1 (5 bases). The CDR3 loop spans 15 amino acids. Germline CDR1 reads SNHLY; CDR2 reads FYNNEI. Trimming took off 8 bases at V and 5 bases at J, with 16 bases between the two ends. In nucleotides, the CDR3 is TGTGCCAGCGCCCGGGGGAAATCAGATAATTCACCCCTCCACTTT. This encodes CASARGKSDNSPLHF.

This clonotype was found many times. The rearrangement links TRBV29-1 to TRBJ2-1; 9 bases are a match to TRBD1. The ends lost 4 bases at V and 12 bases at J; junction bases unmatched: 13. CDR3 size: 14 residues. Germline V gene data show CDR1 as SQVTM and CDR2 as ANQGSEA. The CDR3 DNA sequence: TGCAGCGTTGGACCGGGACAGGGTAACGTGGTGCAGTTCTTC. As protein: CSVGPGQGNVVQFF.

This clonotype was counted many times. V and J are TRBV27 and TRBJ2-5; D possibly corresponds to TRBD2 (7 bases). Germline V gene data show CDR1 as MNHEY and CDR2 as SMNVEV (reference sequence). The CDR3 has 15 amino acids. Trimming left V 6 bases short and J 4 bases short, with 18 bases between. In DNA, the CDR3 is TGTGCCAGCAGCCACCTTGCGGGGGCCGGAGAGACCCAGTACTTC. Its protein product is CASSHLAGAGETQYF.

This clonotype has just a few counts. V and J are TRBV6-1 and TRBJ1-5, with 9 bases aligning to TRBD1. The CDR3 runs 15 residues. V was pared by 6 bases and J by 6 bases, with 9 bases of the junction left unmatched. The germline V gene encodes CDR1 MNHNS and CDR2 SASEGT. As DNA, the CDR3 is TGTGCCAGCAGGGAGGGACAGGGAATTGGTCAGCCCCAGCATTTT. Encoded protein: CASREGQGIGQPQHF.

This clonotype has a count of ten or more. V gene TRBV6-5 combines with J gene TRBJ1-2; TRBD1 might be the D (5 bases). The CDR3 sequence is 14 residues long. With 2 bases removed from V and 1 base from J, the gap between germline ends came to 8 bases. CDR1 and CDR2 from the germline V gene are MNHEY and SVGAGI. The CDR3 protein is CASSYGHLNYGYTF. DNA for the CDR3: TGTGCCAGCAGTTACGGACACCTTAACTATGGCTACACCTTC.

At least ten counts were recorded for this clonotype. The V gene is TRBV5-1, the J gene TRBJ1-5, with 7 bases that match TRBD1. The CDR3 covers 15 residues. Germline CDR1 SGHRS, CDR2 YFSETQ. The trim removed 5 bases at V and 4 bases at J, leaving 9 bases unmatched. The DNA for the CDR3 is TGCGCCAGCAGGCCGTCCGGGACAGCAAATCAGCCCCAGCATTTT. This translates into CASRPSGTANQPQHF.

This clonotype was seen at least ten times. This rearrangement joins TRBV20-1 to TRBJ2-1, with D hard to call. The V end lost 7 bases, the J end lost 7 bases, and 14 bases lay between the germline ends. The CDR3 consists of 12 residues. Germline lookup yields CDR1 DFQATT and CDR2 SNEGSKA (reference sequence). CDR3 loop: CSVTMARNEQFF. The CDR3 DNA reads as TGCAGTGTTACTATGGCTAGGAATGAGCAGTTCTTC.

This clonotype was seen more than once but under ten times. CDR3 coding DNA: TGTGCCAGCAGTTCCCCCGGGGGAGGAGAGCAGTTCTTC. This sequence encodes CASSSPGGGEQFF. This chain joins TRBV12-3 or TRBV12-4 and TRBJ2-1; TRBD2 might be the D (6 bases). V was shortened by 4 bases and J by 10 bases, with 14 bases between the two germline ends. The length of the CDR3 is 13 residues.

The V call is TRBV21-1, the J call TRBJ2-7; TRBD1, as called in the table, went unchecked against the DNA. TRBV21-1 is a listed pseudogene. This CDR3 is built from 14 residues. CDR3 protein: CASSNHGQAYEQYF. The CDR3 nucleotides read TGTGCCAGCAGCAACCACGGACAGGCCTACGAGCAGTACTTC.

This clonotype was seen a handful of times. V gene TRBV7-9 combines with J gene TRBJ1-5; D might be TRBD1 (5 bases). The CDR3 has 15 residues. CDR1 is SEHNR, CDR2 FQNEAQ, per germline (reference sequence). V was cut by 5 bases and J by 3 bases, with 14 bases left in between. CDR3 region: CASSPPGTLNQPQHF. CDR3 sequence (DNA): TGTGCCAGCAGCCCGCCGGGGACGCTCAATCAGCCCCAGCATTTT.

The rearrangement links TRBV6-1 to TRBJ1-1; no clear D gene. Per the germline V gene, CDR1 is MNHNS and CDR2 is SASEGT. This CDR3 is 16 amino acids long. Trimming pared 3 bases from V and 2 bases from J, leaving 16 bases between. The CDR3, as DNA: TGTGCCAGCAGTGATCCCGGCGGGCAGGTAAACACTGAAGCTTTCTTT. It encodes CASSDPGGQVNTEAFF.